This is a list of T cell receptor beta chains from one sample in a study of T cells in Graves' hyperthyroidism and ophthalmopathy. TCRdb re-derived calls from the multiplex PCR reads in MiXCR, one entry per CDR3 protein. The sample has over 300,000 distinct CDR3 sequences, approximately 15% seen once. Sequenced material: blood. The receptor set was obtained from a woman aged 55-75 years with Graves' hyperthyroidism. The CDR3 runs from the conserved cysteine through the conserved F or W. Fields, in order: D gene, J gene, V gene, clone size, CDR3 DNA, CDR3 protein. A D gene is named only where the DNA matches it firmly. The listing skips clone size in some rows; elsewhere it reads once, few, many or a size class.

TRBD2 | TRBJ2-2 | TRBV7-8 | - | TGTGCCAGCAGGGGGACTAGCGGGAGCGGGAACACCGGGGAGCTGTTTTTT | CASRGTSGSGNTGELFF
- | TRBJ2-3 | TRBV5-1 | - | TGCGCCAGCAGCTTGGAGGCTAGCACTAGCACAGATACGCAGTATTTT | CASSLEASTSTDTQYF
TRBD2 | TRBJ2-3 | TRBV7-2 | many | TGTGCCAGCAGCTTAGGAGGGACTACCCTCACAGATACGCAGTATTTT | CASSLGGTTLTDTQYF
- | TRBJ1-2 | TRBV28 | many | TGTGCCAGCAGTTTAGTCAGGGTGGGTTATGGCTACACCTTC | CASSLVRVGYGYTF
TRBD2 | TRBJ2-7 | TRBV27 | many | TGTGCCAGCATGGGGGCGGGAGGCTACGAGCAGTACTTC | CASMGAGGYEQYF
- | TRBJ2-1 | TRBV30 | many | TGTGCCTGGAGCCTATTTAGCGGCAATGAGCAGTTCTTC | CAWSLFSGNEQFF
- | TRBJ2-7 | TRBV24-1 | many | TGTGCCACCAGTGATTTGGTAGGGGTCGAGCAGTACTTC | CATSDLVGVEQYF
TRBD2 | TRBJ2-3 | TRBV5-1 | - | TGCGCCAGCAGAACGGGACTAGCGGGAGCCACAGATACGCAGTATTTT | CASRTGLAGATDTQYF
TRBD2 | TRBJ2-7 | TRBV29-1 | few | TGCAGCGTTGGGGGGACTAGCGGGAGCATAAAAGGGGACGAGCAGTACTTC | CSVGGTSGSIKGDEQYF
- | TRBJ2-7 | TRBV7-9 | few | TGTGCCAGCCGAGACAGTTGGTCCTACGAGCAGTACTTC | CASRDSWSYEQYF
- | TRBJ2-7 | TRBV30 | many | TGTGCCTGGAGTGCAGGACTCAGCTCCTACGAGCAGTACTTC | CAWSAGLSSYEQYF
- | TRBJ2-1 | TRBV7-9 | many | TGTGCCAGCAGCCCAGGAGGAACAGGGAGGGTCAATGAGCAGTTCTTC | CASSPGGTGRVNEQFF
TRBD1 | TRBJ1-2 | TRBV9 | - | TGTGCCAGCAGCGTAGTAGGGACAGAACCTTATGGCTACACCTTC | CASSVVGTEPYGYTF
- | TRBJ2-5 | TRBV13 | many | TGTGCCAGCAGCTTGGGACTCCCCGTTGGCCAAGAGACCCAGTACTTC | CASSLGLPVGQETQYF
- | TRBJ1-5 | TRBV12-3/TRBV12-4 | many | TGTGCCAGCAGTTTACAGGGGCCTCAGCCCCAGCATTTT | CASSLQGPQPQHF
TRBD2 | TRBJ2-5 | TRBV10-3 | - | TGTGCCATCAGTGAGTCGATAGGGACTAGCGGGCCGGCGACCCAGTACTTC | CAISESIGTSGPATQYF
TRBD1 | TRBJ1-3 | TRBV6-1 | many | TGTGCCAGCAGCTACGGGACAGCCGGTTCTGGAAACACCATATATTTT | CASSYGTAGSGNTIYF
- | TRBJ1-2 | TRBV5-1 | - | TGCGCCAGCAGCTTTCAGGGGAAGGGCTACACCTTC | CASSFQGKGYTF
TRBD2 | TRBJ2-3 | TRBV9 | many | TGTGCCAGCAGCGACAGCGGGAGTGCAGATACGCAGTATTTT | CASSDSGSADTQYF
- | TRBJ1-4 | TRBV20-1 | - | TGCAGTGCTCCTGACAGAACTAATGAAAAACTGTTTTTT | CSAPDRTNEKLFF
TRBD2 | TRBJ2-3 | TRBV12-3/TRBV12-4 | many | TGTGCCAGCAGTTTGGGGACTAGCGGGAATATAGATACGCAGTATTTT | CASSLGTSGNIDTQYF
TRBD1 | TRBJ1-2 | TRBV7-3 | - | TGTGCCAGCAGCCCCACGGGGAGGGGGCTTGGCTACACCTTC | CASSPTGRGLGYTF
TRBD2 | TRBJ2-7 | TRBV20-1 | many | TGCAGTGCTAGGGGGGTAGCGGGAGCAGGCGAGCAGTACTTC | CSARGVAGAGEQYF
TRBD1 | TRBJ1-1 | TRBV28 | many | TGTGCCAGCAACACCGTCGGGCAGGGGGGGCTGAACACTGAAGCTTTCTTT | CASNTVGQGGLNTEAFF